This record looks at one T cell receptor (beta chain) sequence and its context. The data were obtained in a study of siplizumab effects on memory and regulatory T cells. Trimming cost V 8 bases and J 9 bases, with 14 bases left between them. Germline V lookup: CDR1 LNHDA, CDR2 SQIVND (reference sequence). The CDR3 totals 13 residues. Sequencing used immunoSEQ multiplex PCR; TCRdb keeps in-frame clones, though not all of them. This sample has tens of thousands of clones; around 94% occur once, and the top ten carry approximately 0.31%. The chain couples TRBV19 to TRBJ1-6, with a tentative D call TRBD1 (5 bases). Material: non-Treg CD4+ T cells sorted from blood. The sequence derives from a human donor in good health. CDR3 sequence (DNA): TGTGCCAGTCGTCAGGGTTACGGTTCACCCCTCCACTTT. Its protein is CASRQGYGSPLHF.